These 9 T cell receptor beta chains came from one sample sequenced in a study of T cell responses to AZD1222 COVID-19 vaccine. Generated by immunoSEQ multiplex PCR, the TCRdb table keeps only in-frame clones and is missing some. This sample has 100,000 or so clones; roughly 87% occur once, and the top ten carry around 5.1%. The sample here was peripheral blood, taken on day 0 of AZD1222 vaccination. The receptor set was obtained from an adult in good health.

With respect to this clone: This sample includes further DNA sequences coding for the same CDR3. The rearrangement uses TRBV7-8 and TRBJ1-5, with TRBD1 as a possible D gene (5 bases). Trimming left V 1 base short and J 9 bases short, with 10 bases between. The CDR3 loop spans 13 amino acids. Germline CDR1 is SGHVS and CDR2 is FQNEAQ. The CDR3 region has the DNA TGTGCCAGCAGCTTAGAGGAAGGGGCGCCCCAGCATTTT. This gives the protein CASSLEEGAPQHF.

In this sample, this clone turned up once. In nucleotides, the CDR3 is TGTGCCAGCAGCCAAGATTTAAGCGGCACTGAAGCTTTCTTT. Its translation is CASSQDLSGTEAFF. The chain uses TRBV14 and TRBJ1-1; D is ambiguous. Trimming removed 0 bases from V and 4 bases from J, with 9 bases in between. The germline V gene encodes CDR1 SGHDN and CDR2 FVKESK. The CDR3 loop spans 14 amino acids.

V gene TRBV6-2 or TRBV6-3 combines with J gene TRBJ2-2, with D tentatively TRBD1 (5 bases). CDR3 length: 15 residues. The ends were cut back, 0 bases at V and 3 bases at J, with 8 bases in the middle. The V gene's germline CDR1 is MNHEY and CDR2 SVGEGT. The CDR3 sequence is CASSYSSGYTGELFF. The CDR3 nucleotides are TGTGCCAGCAGTTACTCCTCAGGGTACACCGGGGAGCTGTTTTTT.

This clone came up a few times. The rearrangement links TRBV5-1 to TRBJ2-6; TRBD2 is a possible D gene (5 bases). The CDR3 extends over 15 amino acids. Trimming left V 3 bases short and J 0 bases short, with 7 bases between. Germline V gene lookup returns CDR1 SGHRS and CDR2 YFSETQ. Here the CDR3 reads CASSSRDSGANVLTF. The CDR3 bases are TGCGCCAGCAGCTCTCGGGACTCTGGGGCCAACGTCCTGACTTTC.

The CDR3 sequence: CASSSPTGGLETQYF. CDR3 nucleotide sequence: TGTGCCAGTAGTTCCCCGACAGGGGGACTAGAGACCCAGTACTTC. The rearrangement joins TRBV19 to TRBJ2-5, with 9 bases identical to TRBD1. The germline V gene has CDR1 LNHDA and CDR2 SQIVND (reference sequence). The CDR3 consists of 15 residues. With 5 bases clipped from V and 4 bases from J, the junction kept 8 bases outside the gene matches.

CDR3 sequence: CASSSSGDNTGELFF. CDR3 nucleotides: TGTGCCAGCAGTTCTAGCGGGGATAACACCGGGGAGCTGTTTTTT. V is TRBV27 and J is TRBJ2-2; 9 bases are shared with TRBD2. The CDR3 is made up of 15 amino acids. Germline loops: CDR1 MNHEY, CDR2 SMNVEV (reference sequence). V lost 4 bases to trimming and J lost 2 bases; unmatched junction nucleotides: 2.

This clone has only one observation. The CDR3 region is CASSLRIGTSGKSTDTQYF. For the CDR3, the DNA is TGTGCCAGCAGCCTCCGAATAGGGACTAGCGGGAAGAGCACAGATACGCAGTATTTT. The J gene is TRBJ2-3, the V gene TRBV7-2; 13 bases map to TRBD2. J gave up 0 bases and V 5 bases, and 11 bases lay outside the gene matches. This CDR3 region has 19 residues. Per the germline V gene, CDR1 is SGHTA and CDR2 is FQGNSA.

The V call is TRBV28, the J call TRBJ2-7, with 11 bases fitting TRBD2. V shed 4 bases and J 4 bases; nucleotides not matched to a gene: 6. CDR1 is MDHEN and CDR2 is SYDVKM in the germline V gene. The CDR3 covers 15 residues. The CDR3 sequence is CASSSSGTSGYEQYF. The CDR3 coding sequence is TGTGCCAGCAGTTCGTCCGGGACTAGCGGTTACGAGCAGTACTTC.

CDR3 protein: CASSFGAVNGYTF. CDR3 bases: TGTGCCAGCAGTTTTGGGGCAGTCAATGGCTACACCTTC. The chain employs TRBV12-3 or TRBV12-4 and TRBJ1-2, with D perhaps TRBD1 (5 bases). V was pared by 3 bases and J by 6 bases, with 11 bases between. This CDR3 comprises 13 residues.